These 20 T cell receptor beta chains share one sample of origin, sequenced in a study of blood T cell repertoires in COVID-19. The assay was immunoSEQ multiplex PCR, and TCRdb's table has in-frame clones only and misses some. In the table there are roughly 190,000 clones, 65% to 85% of which are singletons. Source material: peripheral blood. The receptors shown here come from a human donor with acute or convalescent COVID-19. The donor label of this sample is uncertain.

The CDR3 sequence is CASSSDRGQVGEQFF. Written as DNA, the CDR3 is TGTGCCAGCAGTAGCGACAGGGGGCAGGTTGGTGAGCAGTTCTTC. The chain has TRBV2 and TRBJ2-1; 10 nucleotides line up with TRBD1. The CDR3 runs to 15 residues. CDR1 is SNHLY and CDR2 is FYNNEI in the germline V gene. The ends lost 5 bases at V and 9 bases at J; junction bases unmatched: 10.

The rearrangement joins TRBV5-1 to TRBJ2-1, with 10 bases matching TRBD1. The J segment lost 7 bases and the V segment lost 4 bases, leaving 8 bases of the junction unmatched. This CDR3 comprises 15 residues. Per germline, CDR1 SGHRS and CDR2 YFSETQ. The CDR3 DNA follows: TGCGCCAGCAGCGCTACCGGGACAGGGGTAAATGAGCAGTTCTTC. Translating it yields CASSATGTGVNEQFF.

J is TRBJ2-2 and V is TRBV13, with D perhaps TRBD2 (7 bases). The CDR3 spans 16 residues. Germline CDR1 is PRHDT and CDR2 is FYEKMQ (reference sequence). V was clipped by 5 bases and J by 7 bases, with 20 bases between them. CDR3 in DNA: TGTGCCAGCAGCCTCACTAGCGTCAAAGGGGGCGGGGAGCTGTTTTTT. It encodes CASSLTSVKGGGELFF.

This sequence joins TRBV2 and TRBJ2-1; D is possibly TRBD1 (5 bases). The CDR3 is 15 amino acids. Trimming cost V 0 bases and J 8 bases, with 14 bases left between them. Germline values: CDR1 SNHLY, CDR2 FYNNEI. The CDR3 sequence: CASSEADNGVDEQFF. As DNA, the CDR3 is TGTGCCAGCAGTGAAGCGGACAACGGTGTAGATGAGCAGTTCTTC.

The rearrangement uses TRBV10-3 and TRBJ1-4, with 7 bases aligning to TRBD1. The CDR3 is made up of 14 amino acids. Germline-derived CDR1 and CDR2 are ENHRY and SYGVKD. The ends lost 6 bases at V and 5 bases at J; junction bases unmatched: 6. The CDR3 reads CAIRGTAENEKLFF. CDR3 in DNA: TGTGCCATCAGAGGGACAGCCGAAAATGAAAAACTGTTTTTT.

This rearrangement joins TRBV3-1 (or the pseudogene TRBV3-2) to TRBJ1-4; TRBD1 aligns across 8 bases. This CDR3 comprises 15 residues. Germline loops: CDR1 LGHDT, CDR2 YNNKEL (reference sequence). J lost 4 bases, V lost 8 bases, and 9 bases had no gene match. DNA of the CDR3: TGTGCCAGCTGCCCGGGGACAGGAGTTAATGAAAAACTGTTTTTT. It translates to CASCPGTGVNEKLFF.

The chain links TRBV30 to TRBJ2-2; 12 bases are a match to TRBD1. Per germline, CDR1 GTSNPN and CDR2 SVGIG (reference sequence). The J segment lost 7 bases and the V segment lost 4 bases, leaving 7 bases of the junction unmatched. The length of the CDR3 is 15 residues. The CDR3 loop reads CAWTRDRGPGGELFF. CDR3 coding DNA: TGTGCCTGGACCCGGGACAGGGGGCCGGGCGGGGAGCTGTTTTTT.

The chain is built from TRBV29-1 and TRBJ2-2, with 7 bases matching TRBD2. CDR3 length equals 13 residues. The V and J ends lost 6 bases and 7 bases, in that order; junction bases with no gene match: 8. The germline V gene has CDR1 SQVTM and CDR2 ANQGSEA. As DNA, the CDR3 is TGCAGCGTACGCCTAAGCGGGATCGGGGAGCTGTTTTTT. Translation: CSVRLSGIGELFF.

The V gene is TRBV29-1, the J gene TRBJ1-4; D remains unclear. The CDR3 runs to 13 residues. Trimming cost V 1 base and J 8 bases, with 11 bases left between them. Germline assignment: CDR1 SQVTM and CDR2 ANQGSEA. CDR3 in amino acids: CSVEVSSGEKLFF. In nucleotides, the CDR3 is TGCAGCGTTGAAGTGTCCTCGGGGGAAAAACTGTTTTTT. Together with reference TRBV29-1 and TRBJ1-4, the CDR3 gives the full variable domain: SAVISQKPSRDICQRGTSLTIQCQVDSQVTMMFWYRQQPGQSLTLIATANQGSEATYESGFVIDKFPISRPNLTFSTLTVSNMSPEDSSIYLCSVEVSSGEKLFFGSGTQLSVL.

Only one count was recorded for this clone. This chain links TRBV28 with TRBJ1-2; D perhaps matches TRBD1 (5 bases). V gave up 6 bases and J gave up 4 bases, with 9 bases separating them. The V gene's germline CDR1 is MDHEN and CDR2 SYDVKM. This CDR3 spans 12 amino acids. The CDR3 nucleotides read TGTGCCAGCAGACCTGACAGCTATGGCTACACCTTC. The encoded protein is CASRPDSYGYTF.

This clone has only one observation. This chain links TRBV11-2 with TRBJ2-7, with 8 bases that match TRBD2. This CDR3 has 12 amino acids. The V gene's germline CDR1 is SGHAT and CDR2 FQNNGV. V lost 6 bases, J lost 6 bases, and 4 bases stayed unmatched. The CDR3 protein is CASRVGGGEQYF. The DNA of the CDR3 is TGTGCCAGCAGAGTCGGGGGGGGCGAGCAGTACTTC.

V gene TRBV5-6 combines with J gene TRBJ1-1; D is ambiguous. The CDR3 is 12 amino acids. Germline V gene data show CDR1 as SGHDT and CDR2 as YYEEEE. Trimming stripped 3 bases from V and 5 bases from J, with 8 bases between. The CDR3 nucleotides are TGTGCCAGCAGCTCCGATCGGACTGAAGCTTTCTTT. Translating it yields CASSSDRTEAFF.

In its sample, this clone was seen once. The chain joins TRBV6-4 to TRBJ2-3, with 12 bases that match TRBD2. In germline, CDR1 is MRHNA, CDR2 SNTAGT. V lost 3 bases, J lost 4 bases, and 8 bases stayed unmatched. CDR3 length equals 17 residues. This CDR3 reads CASSDASGGAVADTQYF. DNA for the CDR3: TGTGCCAGCAGTGATGCTAGCGGGGGGGCCGTCGCAGATACGCAGTATTTT.

The rearrangement links TRBV5-4 to TRBJ1-2; 8 nucleotides match TRBD1. Per the germline V gene, CDR1 is SGHNT and CDR2 is YYREEE (reference sequence). V trimming: 1 base; J trimming: 1 base; junction bases outside the gene matches: 6. CDR3 size: 16 residues. DNA for the CDR3: TGTGCCAGCAGCTTGCGCGGACAGGGTGGTAACTATGGCTACACCTTC. Translating it yields CASSLRGQGGNYGYTF.

V gene TRBV19 combines with J gene TRBJ2-1; unclear D gene. Looked up from germline, CDR1 is LNHDA and CDR2 is SQIVND (reference sequence). The CDR3 sequence is 15 residues long. V dropped 2 bases and J dropped 0 bases, with 8 bases sitting between them. The CDR3 region is CASSITGISYNEQFF. The CDR3, as DNA: TGTGCCAGTAGTATAACCGGTATCTCCTACAATGAGCAGTTCTTC.

The chain has TRBV6-2 or TRBV6-3 and TRBJ2-3, with 9 bases aligning to TRBD2. The V segment lost 5 bases and the J segment 5 bases; nucleotides outside the gene matches: 11. Germline CDR1 is MNHEY and CDR2 is SVGEGT. The CDR3 has 16 residues. The CDR3 spells CASSRASGEFGDTQYF. In DNA form, the CDR3 reads TGTGCCAGCAGTAGGGCTAGCGGGGAGTTTGGAGATACGCAGTATTTT.

The V call is TRBV19, the J call TRBJ1-4; no reliable D call. V dropped 0 bases and J dropped 7 bases, with 6 bases sitting between them. The CDR3 is made up of 13 amino acids. Germline loops: CDR1 LNHDA, CDR2 SQIVND (reference sequence). The chain's CDR3 is CASSIDPGEKLFF. The CDR3 nucleotides read TGTGCCAGTAGTATAGATCCGGGTGAAAAACTGTTTTTT.

The rearrangement uses TRBV6-5 and TRBJ1-5, with 7 bases lining up with TRBD1. Germline CDR1 is MNHEY and CDR2 is SVGAGI. The CDR3 runs 15 residues. Unmatched junction bases numbered 11, after V lost 5 bases and J lost 7 bases. The CDR3 bases are TGTGCCAGCAGTACCATAGACAGGGCAGGGCAGCCCCAGCATTTT. Translation gives CASSTIDRAGQPQHF.

The genes are TRBV29-1 and TRBJ1-2; 8 nucleotides agree with TRBD1. V lost 4 bases, J lost 2 bases, and 9 bases stayed unmatched. From germline, CDR1 is SQVTM and CDR2 ANQGSEA. The CDR3 is made up of 15 amino acids. The CDR3 here is CSVAVSRDRNYGYTF. Written as DNA, the CDR3 is TGCAGCGTTGCCGTCTCCCGGGACAGGAACTATGGCTACACCTTC. Together with reference TRBV29-1 and TRBJ1-2, the CDR3 gives the full variable domain: SAVISQKPSRDICQRGTSLTIQCQVDSQVTMMFWYRQQPGQSLTLIATANQGSEATYESGFVIDKFPISRPNLTFSTLTVSNMSPEDSSIYLCSVAVSRDRNYGYTFGSGTRLTVV.

The rearrangement uses TRBV28 and TRBJ1-2; 7 bases line up with TRBD1. CDR3 length equals 14 residues. V gave up 7 bases and J gave up 5 bases; unmatched junction bases: 10. Germline-derived CDR1 and CDR2 are MDHEN and SYDVKM. CDR3 nucleotides: TGTGCCAGCACCCTAGGACAGGAACGGTATGGCTACACCTTC. This gives the protein CASTLGQERYGYTF.